These T cell receptor beta chains were read from a single sample in a study of technical replicates of blood from a few donors. Some clones are missing from TCRdb's copy, which holds only in-frame ones; the method was immunoSEQ multiplex PCR. This table holds approximately 50,000 clones, about 86% found once. The sequencing sample was made of PBMCs. The origin of the receptors is a human donor in good health. Some clones in this sample may be carry-over from other donors' samples. Both conserved end residues are part of each CDR3.

TRBV7-9 | CASSLSGTSGGDEQFF
TRBV27 | CASRDFGSSYEQYF
TRBV19 | CASSEGLAGASHYF
TRBV7-2 | CASRLTPNQPQHF
TRBV30 | CAWSQAGPEQYF
TRBV29-1 | CSVEGGQGVVGEQFF
TRBV9 | CASSPGNTGELFF
TRBV6-6 | CASRETEVGNQPQHF
TRBV20-1 | CSARTGNGYTF
TRBV4-2 | CASSQGLDRGRPETQYF
TRBV7-2 | CASSPGEAQYF
TRBV11-2 | CASSRTGSRETQYF
TRBV6-6 | CASSPLYGYTF
TRBV5-4 | CASSSRLAGDYYEQYF
TRBV15 | CATSRGGGNYEQYF
TRBV9 | CASGLGGGSTDTQYF
TRBV5-5 | CASSFRDTAVYNSPLHF
TRBV5-4 | CATTPGQWNSYEQYF
TRBV4-3 | CASSQGLEGTGELFF
TRBV9 | CASSVDSSYEQYF
TRBV9 | CASSVQLAGSDEQFF
TRBV7-3 | CASRAMRAYEQYF
TRBV4-2 | CASRSGGVGNEQFF
TRBV14 | CASSQDNPSYEQYF
TRBV6-6 | CASSYTVNTEAFF
TRBV5-1 | CASSLERAGETQYF
TRBV5-6 | CASSLYSGINQPQHF
TRBV18 | CASSQGLAGGPIQETQYF
TRBV6-6 | CASSPTGFNQPQHF
TRBV29-1 | CSVAITGDYNQPQHF
TRBV19 | CASSSQGGDNSPLHF
TRBV6-4 | CASSDRGGDTEAFF
TRBV4-2 | CASSQDLGLAVIYNEQFF
TRBV18 | CASSLTSGSSYNEQFF
TRBV4-3 | CASSLNPLGEQYF
TRBV15 | CATSSDRDTEAFF
TRBV29-1 | CSAGETANLIGGELFF
TRBV18 | CASSPEQVGYGYTF
TRBV5-4 | CASSSGTGVSNYGYTF
TRBV11-2 | CASSRDRVFEYF
TRBV4-2 | CASSHEPGLAGDRTGELFF
TRBV4-3 | CASSQVHSGGAPGTQYF
TRBV9 | CASSVEERGGFTDTQYF
TRBV5-6 | CASSQGTGGTGELFF
TRBV5-8 | CASSLRQGANYGYTF
TRBV9 | CASSGQGTGANVLTF
TRBV18 | CASSPPRVNTGELFF
TRBV5-1 | CASSLSGSSYEQYF
TRBV4-3 | CASSQDLATGANVLTF
TRBV5-1 | CASSFLAGHTGELFF
TRBV14 | CASSPQRGSGRLSNTGELFF
TRBV7-3 | CASSPGSTDTQYF
TRBV6-1 | CASSASGNYEQYF
TRBV5-1 | CASSLDGGGQADTQYF
TRBV4-1 | CASSHLPGQSRDTEAFF
TRBV7-2 | CASSLGQGGYEQYF
TRBV7-3 | CASSRPGGLANTGELFF
TRBV10-2 | CASSHAGGDTEAFF
TRBV12-5 | CASGRGLGPLYF
TRBV11-2 | CASSVTGNSPLHF